This T cell receptor (beta chain) derives from a study of blood T cell repertoires in COVID-19. CDR1 and CDR2 from the germline V gene are LGHNA and YNFKEQ. This CDR3 is 16 amino acids long. V dropped 3 bases and J dropped 0 bases, with 9 bases sitting between them. Sequencing was performed with immunoSEQ multiplex PCR; in TCRdb, only in-frame clones are kept and a portion is missing. The table includes about 87,000 clones, roughly 76% detected once. J is TRBJ1-6 and V is TRBV4-2; a possible D gene is TRBD1 (6 bases). The sample comprised peripheral blood. The clonotype comes from a woman aged 45-65 years with acute or convalescent COVID-19. The CDR3 loop reads CASSQDSLSYNSPLHF. CDR3 coding DNA: TGTGCCAGCAGCCAGGACAGCCTCTCCTATAATTCACCCCTCCACTTT.